This T cell receptor beta chain was recorded in a study of T cell responses to AZD1222 COVID-19 vaccine. Notes on the study in general: It should be noted that donors were predominantly white British and more often female, and clonal diversity was possibly underestimated.

Of note for this clone: The antigen is not known.

Assay: immunoSEQ multiplex PCR; the TCRdb copy retains only in-frame clones and omits some. This sample carries 180,000 or so clones, roughly 94% of them seen once, and the ten largest clones take about 1.5%. Whether given at about 4 or about 12 weeks, second doses were pooled. The source was peripheral blood, collected 28 days after the second AZD1222 dose. This clonotype was obtained from an adult who received the AZD1222 COVID-19 vaccine.

In nucleotides, the CDR3 is TGTGCCATTGACAGGGGTCCCTACGAGCAGTACTTC. Translated, it gives CAIDRGPYEQYF. The chain links TRBV2 to TRBJ2-7; TRBD1 matches at 8 bases. CDR3 length: 12 amino acids. With 10 bases clipped from V and 2 bases from J, the junction kept 4 bases outside the gene matches. Germline V gene sequence: CDR1 SNHLY, CDR2 FYNNEI.